Listed here are 21 T cell receptor beta chains from one sample, sequenced in a study of OX40 agonist ivuxolimab in advanced cancers. This table comes from immunoSEQ multiplex PCR, and its TCRdb copy is limited to in-frame clones, with some not included. The sample has 85,000 to 100,000 clones; 94% are singletons. The specimen comprised CD4+ or CD8+ T cells sorted from blood, sampled in a trial of the OX40 agonist ivuxolimab. These receptors were obtained from an adult with an advanced solid tumor such as melanoma, head and neck, liver or kidney cancer.

This chain uses TRBV30 with TRBJ1-3, with 9 nucleotides matching TRBD1. This CDR3 is 13 amino acids long. V lost 4 bases, J lost 8 bases, and 6 bases stayed unmatched. Germline CDR1 is GTSNPN and CDR2 is SVGIG (reference sequence). The CDR3 loop is CAWNRGPGDTIYF. The CDR3 DNA reads as TGTGCCTGGAACAGGGGGCCCGGAGACACCATATATTTT.

In DNA, the CDR3 is TGCGCCAGCAGCTACCGAGCGGCTATTCTCGGGACAGGGGTAGGCGAGCAGTACTTC. Translating it yields CASSYRAAILGTGVGEQYF. This rearrangement joins TRBV4-3 to TRBJ2-7; 10 bases match TRBD1. Germline CDR1 LGHNA, CDR2 YSLEER. Trimming took 5 bases from V and 6 from J; bases not matched to a gene: 22. The CDR3 loop spans 19 amino acids.

The chain links TRBV25-1 to TRBJ1-2; D may be TRBD1 (6 bases). This CDR3 region has 13 residues. V lost 11 bases and J 2 bases, leaving 15 bases between the germline ends. CDR1 and CDR2 (germline): MGHDK, SYGVNS. Here the CDR3 DNA reads TGTGCCGCAGGGGTAGGGAACAACTATGGCTACACCTTC. Amino acid sequence: CAAGVGNNYGYTF.

The rearrangement uses TRBV6-5 and TRBJ1-1; D remains unclear. The CDR3 sequence is 12 residues long. Germline V lookup: CDR1 MNHEY, CDR2 SVGAGI. The ends were cut back, 6 bases at V and 5 bases at J, with 10 bases in the middle. Here the CDR3 reads CASSRVGTEAFF. As DNA, the CDR3 is TGTGCCAGCAGCCGAGTCGGGACTGAAGCTTTCTTT.

The rearrangement uses TRBV5-4 and TRBJ2-7, with D perhaps TRBD2 (5 bases). The CDR3 sequence is 14 residues long. CDR1 is SGHNT and CDR2 is YYREEE in the germline V gene (reference sequence). V lost 0 bases to trimming and J lost 0 bases, with 7 bases between them. CDR3 DNA: TGTGCCAGCAGCTTGGTCGGGATCTCCTACGAGCAGTACTTC. Its protein product is CASSLVGISYEQYF.

This clone was detected only once. The chain links TRBV4-3 to TRBJ2-2; no reliable D call. Trimming left V 2 bases short and J 5 bases short, with 3 bases between. Germline lookup yields CDR1 LGHNA and CDR2 YSLEER. The length of the CDR3 is 12 residues. CDR3 sequence reads: CASSQWTGELFF. The CDR3 region has the DNA TGCGCCAGCAGCCAATGGACCGGGGAGCTGTTTTTT.

CDR3 DNA sequence: TGTGCCATCAGTACGACCGGGACTAGCCCCTACAATGAGCAGTTCTTC. It is translated as CAISTTGTSPYNEQFF. V and J are TRBV10-3 and TRBJ2-1, with 9 bases aligning to TRBD2. The CDR3 consists of 16 residues. Germline V gene lookup returns CDR1 ENHRY and CDR2 SYGVKD. V shed 5 bases and J 2 bases; nucleotides not matched to a gene: 7.

In DNA form, the CDR3 reads TGTGCCAGCAGCCCCGGGACCCCGGGACAGTATAATTCACCCCTCCACTTT. Translating gives CASSPGTPGQYNSPLHF. V gene TRBV11-2 combines with J gene TRBJ1-6; TRBD1 aligns across 7 bases. The trim removed 5 bases at V and 4 bases at J, leaving 11 bases unmatched. This CDR3 contains 17 residues. CDR1 is SGHAT, CDR2 FQNNGV, per germline. The whole variable domain, filled in from reference TRBV11-2 and TRBJ1-6, reads EAGVAQSPRYKIIEKRQSVAFWCNPISGHATLYWYQQILGQGPKLLIQFQNNGVVDDSQLPKDRFSAERLKGVDSTLKIQPAKLEDSAVYLCASSPGTPGQYNSPLHFGNGTRLTVT.

The rearrangement links TRBV11-2 to TRBJ1-1; 7 nucleotides match TRBD1. Trimming removed 1 base from V and 5 bases from J; junction bases left unmatched: 7. This CDR3 contains 15 residues. Germline loops: CDR1 SGHAT, CDR2 FQNNGV. The CDR3 protein is CASSLVAGGKTEAFF. In nucleotides, the CDR3 is TGTGCCAGCAGCTTAGTCGCAGGGGGTAAAACTGAAGCTTTCTTT.

The chain uses TRBV5-1 and TRBJ2-5; 9 bases agree with TRBD2. V was clipped by 0 bases and J by 3 bases; unmatched bases: 9. The CDR3 loop spans 17 amino acids. Germline CDR1 and CDR2: SGHRS and YFSETQ. The CDR3 sequence is CASSLALGLAGKETQYF. In DNA, the CDR3 is TGCGCCAGCAGCTTGGCCCTAGGGCTAGCGGGGAAAGAGACCCAGTACTTC.

The V gene is TRBV27, the J gene TRBJ2-5, with a possible D match to TRBD2 (6 bases). The CDR3 spans 14 residues. In germline, CDR1 is MNHEY, CDR2 SMNVEV (reference sequence). The ends were cut back, 3 bases at V and 5 bases at J, with 13 bases in the middle. Here the CDR3 DNA reads TGTGCCAGCAGTTTGCGGGGTATCGGGGAGACCCAGTACTTC. As protein: CASSLRGIGETQYF.

The gene calls are TRBV7-6 and TRBJ2-3, with D possibly being TRBD2 (7 bases). V gave up 5 bases and J gave up 2 bases, with 17 bases separating them. The CDR3 is 16 residues long. Germline V gene sequence: CDR1 SGHVS, CDR2 FNYEAQ. Here the CDR3 DNA reads TGTGCCAGCAGCCTCGGCTGGGGGGGCCTCACAGATACGCAGTATTTT. Amino acids: CASSLGWGGLTDTQYF.

The J gene is TRBJ2-1, the V gene TRBV5-5; D unresolved. Germline CDR1 and CDR2: SGHKS and YYEKEE (reference sequence). The CDR3 spans 15 residues. V lost 3 bases to trimming and J lost 2 bases, with 12 bases between them. The CDR3 region has the DNA TGTGCCAGCAGCTCGGTCGGGCTAGCCTACAATGAGCAGTTCTTC. It is translated as CASSSVGLAYNEQFF.

The chain employs TRBV4-1 and TRBJ2-1; TRBD2 is a possible D gene (5 bases). The germline V gene encodes CDR1 MGHRA and CDR2 YSYEKL. Trimming shortened V by 6 bases and J by 10 bases, and 16 bases separated the two germline ends. The CDR3 length is 13 residues. This CDR3 is CASRHVGVHEQFF. The CDR3 DNA follows: TGCGCCAGCAGGCACGTCGGGGTCCACGAGCAGTTCTTC.

The genes are TRBV10-3 and TRBJ2-7; 10 bases agree with TRBD1. The germline V gene encodes CDR1 ENHRY and CDR2 SYGVKD. V dropped 10 bases and J dropped 5; count of bases not matched to a gene: 11. This CDR3 has 14 residues. The CDR3 here is CASSSTGGNDEQYF. CDR3 DNA: TGTGCCAGCAGCTCGACAGGGGGCAACGACGAGCAGTACTTC.

The genes are TRBV2 and TRBJ1-4; the D is unclear. The germline CDR1 and CDR2 sequences are SNHLY and FYNNEI. Trimming took 7 bases from V and 0 from J, leaving 18 bases between them. CDR3 length: 17 amino acids. The CDR3 sequence: CASTERHPSTTNEKLFF. The CDR3 bases are TGTGCCAGCACCGAACGACACCCATCCACAACTAATGAAAAACTGTTTTTT.

This sequence joins TRBV14 and TRBJ1-1, with a weak D call TRBD1 (5 bases). The CDR3 sequence is 17 residues long. V lost 0 bases to trimming and J lost 0 bases, with 14 bases between them. CDR1 and CDR2 (germline): SGHDN, FVKESK. The CDR3 loop reads CASSQDGTGEMNTEAFF. The DNA of the CDR3 is TGTGCCAGCAGCCAAGATGGGACGGGAGAAATGAACACTGAAGCTTTCTTT.

The gene calls are TRBV4-3 and TRBJ1-5; no clear D gene. The V gene's germline CDR1 is LGHNA and CDR2 YSLEER. V was cut by 3 bases and J by 8 bases, with 11 bases left in between. The length of the CDR3 is 13 residues. DNA for the CDR3: TGCGCCAGCAGCCATTCCACGGGTAAGCCCCAGCATTTT. Translating it yields CASSHSTGKPQHF.

This clone came up once. The V gene is TRBV7-3, the J gene TRBJ1-3; D gene unclear. With 3 bases removed from V and 1 base from J, the gap between germline ends came to 7 bases. CDR1 SGHTA and CDR2 FQGTGA come from the germline V gene. The length of the CDR3 is 14 residues. The DNA for the CDR3 is TGTGCCAGCAGCTTCGGGGTTTCTGGAAACACCATATATTTT. It codes for CASSFGVSGNTIYF.

This clone was observed once. This chain connects TRBV7-9 to TRBJ2-1; maybe TRBD2 (5 bases). This CDR3 is built from 15 residues. Germline CDR1 is SEHNR and CDR2 is FQNEAQ (reference sequence). V lost 10 bases and J 13 bases, leaving 29 bases between the germline ends. The CDR3 loop reads CATPREATLVTGQFF. Here the CDR3 DNA reads TGTGCCACCCCTCGAGAGGCAACACTAGTTACTGGACAGTTCTTC.

The CDR3 DNA reads as TGTGCCAGCTCACCAGGGGAGGGACAGAGGCTCGATGGCTACACCTTC. This gives the protein CASSPGEGQRLDGYTF. The rearrangement uses TRBV18 and TRBJ1-2, with TRBD1 matching over 7 bases. Germline V gives CDR1 KGHSH, CDR2 LQKENI. The J segment lost 6 bases and the V segment lost 2 bases, leaving 12 bases of the junction unmatched. The CDR3 is 16 residues long.